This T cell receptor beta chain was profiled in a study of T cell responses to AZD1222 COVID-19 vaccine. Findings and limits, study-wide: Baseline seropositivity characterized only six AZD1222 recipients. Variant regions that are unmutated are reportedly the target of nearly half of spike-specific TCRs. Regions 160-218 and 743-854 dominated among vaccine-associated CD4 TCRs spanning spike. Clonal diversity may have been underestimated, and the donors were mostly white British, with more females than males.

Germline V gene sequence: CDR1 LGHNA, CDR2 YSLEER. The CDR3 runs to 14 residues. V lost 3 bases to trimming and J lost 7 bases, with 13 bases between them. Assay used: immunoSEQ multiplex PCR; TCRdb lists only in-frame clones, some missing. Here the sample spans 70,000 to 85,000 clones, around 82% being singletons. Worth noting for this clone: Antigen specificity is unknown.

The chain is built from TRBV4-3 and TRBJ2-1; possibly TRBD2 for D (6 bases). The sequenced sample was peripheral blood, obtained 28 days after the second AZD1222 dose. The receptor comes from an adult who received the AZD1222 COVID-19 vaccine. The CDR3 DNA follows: TGCGCCAGCAGCCAGGGACTCCGGAGGAATGAGCAGTTCTTC. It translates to CASSQGLRRNEQFF.